This T cell receptor (beta chain) is from a study of T cells in Graves' hyperthyroidism and ophthalmopathy. In regard to this clonotype: Its antigen remains unidentified.

TCR beta CDR3 region amplification was performed from RNA transcripts. Carried out on the TCR CDR3, a first-round RT-PCR used the HTBI primer set. MiXCR, applied by TCRdb to the multiplex PCR reads, yields one record per CDR3 protein. The profile covers some 720,000 distinct CDR3 sequences, with about a sixth appearing a single time and around 8% taken by the ten largest. The CDR3 consists of 15 residues. Germline V lookup: CDR1 MDHEN, CDR2 SYDVKM. V was pared by 6 bases and J by 4 bases, with 8 bases of the junction left unmatched. Study-wide results and limits: Among clonotypes expanded in thyroid above 0.001, most were also found in blood. The model predicted ophthalmopathy a median around 6 months before onset.

This receptor was identified in a man between 18 and 29 years old with Graves' hyperthyroidism. The chain uses TRBV28 and TRBJ2-7; 11 bases fit TRBD2. Sequencing was done on a sample of blood. CDR3 nucleotide sequence: TGTGCCAGCAGGTTAGCGGGAGGGGCTAGTTACGAGCAGTACTTC. Translated: CASRLAGGASYEQYF.